This T cell receptor (beta chain) was identified in a study of blood T cell repertoires in COVID-19. Clones were sequenced by immunoSEQ multiplex PCR, and TCRdb holds only the in-frame ones, with some missing. This repertoire shows 230,000 or so clones, about 86% found once; its top ten account for 4% to 5.5%. Deletions cut 1 base from V and 8 bases from J, with 11 bases between. CDR1 is GTSNPN and CDR2 is SVGIG in the germline V gene (reference sequence). The CDR3 contains 12 residues. This rearrangement joins TRBV30 to TRBJ1-1, with a possible D match to TRBD1 (5 bases). This clonotype was obtained from a man in his fifties or sixties with active or convalescent COVID-19. Sequenced material: peripheral blood. Here the CDR3 reads CAWSDWGGEAFF. The CDR3 DNA sequence: TGTGCCTGGAGTGATTGGGGGGGAGAAGCTTTCTTT.